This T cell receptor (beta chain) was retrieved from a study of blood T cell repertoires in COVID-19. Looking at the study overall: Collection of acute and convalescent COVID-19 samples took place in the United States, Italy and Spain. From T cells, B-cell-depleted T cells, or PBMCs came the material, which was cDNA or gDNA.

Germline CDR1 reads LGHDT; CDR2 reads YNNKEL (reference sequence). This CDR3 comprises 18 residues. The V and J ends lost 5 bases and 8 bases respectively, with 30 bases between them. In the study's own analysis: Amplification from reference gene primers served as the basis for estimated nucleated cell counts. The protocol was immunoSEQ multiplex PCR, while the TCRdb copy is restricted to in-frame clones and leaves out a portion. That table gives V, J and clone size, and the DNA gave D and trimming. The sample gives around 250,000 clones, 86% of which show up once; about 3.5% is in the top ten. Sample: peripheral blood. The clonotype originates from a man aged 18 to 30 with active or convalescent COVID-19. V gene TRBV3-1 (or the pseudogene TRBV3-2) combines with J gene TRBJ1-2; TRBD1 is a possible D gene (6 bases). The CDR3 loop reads CASSSEGGDLTGRGGYTF. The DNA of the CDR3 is TGTGCCAGCAGCTCCGAAGGGGGGGATTTGACGGGGCGCGGAGGCTACACCTTC.